Below, one T cell receptor (beta chain) is given with its context. The data stem from a study of blood T cell repertoires in COVID-19. The wider study: Researchers got acute and convalescent COVID-19 samples from the United States, Italy and Spain. The cDNA or gDNA used as material had been derived from T cells, B-cell-depleted T cells, or PBMCs.

V lost 6 bases and J lost 1, with 13 bases in between. The germline gives CDR1 SNHLY, CDR2 FYNNEI. This CDR3 is 14 amino acids long. Measured with immunoSEQ multiplex PCR; TCRdb has only the in-frame clones, and not every one. The repertoire holds 100,000 to 150,000 clones, with around 85% as singletons. This chain connects TRBV2 to TRBJ2-7; D unclear. The receptor's source is a woman aged 45-59 years with acute or convalescent COVID-19. Sequencing was done on a sample of peripheral blood. CDR3 bases: TGTGCCAGCAGCGATCCGACTGAGTCCTACGAGCAGTACTTC. Its protein product is CASSDPTESYEQYF.